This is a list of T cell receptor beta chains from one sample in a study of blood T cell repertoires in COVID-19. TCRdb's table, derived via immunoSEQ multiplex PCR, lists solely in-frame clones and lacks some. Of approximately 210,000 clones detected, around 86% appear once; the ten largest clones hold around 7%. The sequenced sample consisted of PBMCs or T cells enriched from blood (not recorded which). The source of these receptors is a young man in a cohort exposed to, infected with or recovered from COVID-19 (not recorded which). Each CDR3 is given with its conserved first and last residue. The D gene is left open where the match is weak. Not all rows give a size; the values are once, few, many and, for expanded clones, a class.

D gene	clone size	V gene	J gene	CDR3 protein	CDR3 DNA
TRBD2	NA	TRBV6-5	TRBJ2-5	CASRAGVQETQYF	TGTGCCAGCAGGGCGGGAGTTCAAGAGACCCAGTACTTC
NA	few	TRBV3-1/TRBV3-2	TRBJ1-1	CASSHSPGGAEAFF	TGTGCCAGCAGCCACTCCCCGGGGGGCGCTGAAGCTTTCTTT
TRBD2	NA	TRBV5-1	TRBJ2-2	CASSRLASTGELFF	TGCGCCAGCAGCAGACTAGCGAGCACCGGGGAGCTGTTTTTT
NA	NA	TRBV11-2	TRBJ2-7	CASSLRGGGSYEQYF	TGTGCCAGCAGCCTTAGGGGCGGCGGCTCCTACGAGCAGTACTTC
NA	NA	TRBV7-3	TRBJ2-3	CASSLTSPDTQYF	TGTGCCAGCAGCTTAACCTCTCCAGATACGCAGTATTTT
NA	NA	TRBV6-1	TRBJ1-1	CASSDRLVNTEAFF	TGTGCCAGCAGTGACAGACTAGTGAACACTGAAGCTTTCTTT
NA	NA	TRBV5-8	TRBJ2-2	CASSKGLLNTGELFF	TGTGCCAGCAGCAAGGGACTCTTGAACACCGGGGAGCTGTTTTTT
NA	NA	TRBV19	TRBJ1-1	CASSLSAEAFF	TGTGCCAGTAGTCTGAGCGCTGAAGCTTTCTTT
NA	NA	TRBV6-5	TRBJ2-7	CASSYLSGASYEQYF	TGTGCCAGCAGTTACTTAAGCGGCGCCTCCTACGAGCAGTACTTC
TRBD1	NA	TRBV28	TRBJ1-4	CASSPVTGQGRRREKLFF	TGTGCCAGCAGCCCAGTGACGGGACAGGGGCGGCGACGAGAAAAACTGTTTTTT
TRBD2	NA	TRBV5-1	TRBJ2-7	CASRGLAGTYEQYF	TGCGCCAGCAGAGGGCTAGCGGGGACCTACGAGCAGTACTTC
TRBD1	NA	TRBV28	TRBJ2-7	CASSPGQNYEQYF	TGTGCCAGCAGTCCGGGACAGAACTACGAGCAGTACTTC
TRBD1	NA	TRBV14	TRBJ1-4	CASSQAEQGQLFF	TGTGCCAGCAGCCAGGCCGAACAGGGACAGCTGTTTTTT
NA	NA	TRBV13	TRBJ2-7	CASSQGLAYEQYF	TGTGCCAGCAGTCAGGGGCTTGCATACGAGCAGTACTTC
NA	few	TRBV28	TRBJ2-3	CASSLSETIVQYF	TGTGCCAGCAGTTTATCCGAGACTATAGTGCAGTATTTT
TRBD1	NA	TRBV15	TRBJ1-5	CATSRGQGADYSNQPQHF	TGTGCCACCAGCCGGGGACAGGGGGCGGATTATAGCAATCAGCCCCAGCATTTT
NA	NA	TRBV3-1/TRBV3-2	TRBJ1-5	CASSQDLLGQPNQPQHF	TGTGCCAGCAGCCAAGATCTTTTGGGGCAACCCAATCAGCCCCAGCATTTT
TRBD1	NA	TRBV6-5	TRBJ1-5	CASSLDRGGNQPQHF	TGTGCCAGCAGCCTGGACAGGGGAGGCAATCAGCCCCAGCATTTT
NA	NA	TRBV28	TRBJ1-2	CASRPRGVYGYTF	TGTGCCAGCAGGCCCCGGGGGGTCTATGGCTACACCTTC
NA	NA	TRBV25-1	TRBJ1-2	CASSGLGVPPYYGYTF	TGTGCCAGCAGTGGCCTCGGGGTCCCCCCATACTATGGCTACACCTTC
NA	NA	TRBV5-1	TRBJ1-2	CASSSEPAPREYGYTF	TGCGCCAGCAGCTCTGAGCCAGCACCGAGGGAGTATGGCTACACCTTC
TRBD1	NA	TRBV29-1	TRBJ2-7	CSADPGGGYEQYF	TGCAGCGCCGACCCAGGGGGCGGCTACGAGCAGTACTTC
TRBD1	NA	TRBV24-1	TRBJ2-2	CATWDRDTGELFF	TGTGCCACCTGGGACAGGGACACCGGGGAGCTGTTTTTT
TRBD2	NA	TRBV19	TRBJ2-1	CASSMRGLAGGSSYNEQFF	TGTGCCAGTAGTATGCGCGGACTAGCGGGAGGGAGCTCCTACAATGAGCAGTTCTTC
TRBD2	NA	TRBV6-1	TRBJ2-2	CASSGGLAGGDTGELFF	TGTGCCAGCAGTGGCGGACTAGCGGGGGGGGACACCGGGGAGCTGTTTTTT
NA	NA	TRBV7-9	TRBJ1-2	CASSLSRADGYTF	TGTGCCAGCAGCTTAAGCAGGGCAGATGGCTACACCTTC
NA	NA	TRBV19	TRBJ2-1	CASRSLEYNEQFF	TGTGCCAGTAGGAGCCTTGAGTACAATGAGCAGTTCTTC